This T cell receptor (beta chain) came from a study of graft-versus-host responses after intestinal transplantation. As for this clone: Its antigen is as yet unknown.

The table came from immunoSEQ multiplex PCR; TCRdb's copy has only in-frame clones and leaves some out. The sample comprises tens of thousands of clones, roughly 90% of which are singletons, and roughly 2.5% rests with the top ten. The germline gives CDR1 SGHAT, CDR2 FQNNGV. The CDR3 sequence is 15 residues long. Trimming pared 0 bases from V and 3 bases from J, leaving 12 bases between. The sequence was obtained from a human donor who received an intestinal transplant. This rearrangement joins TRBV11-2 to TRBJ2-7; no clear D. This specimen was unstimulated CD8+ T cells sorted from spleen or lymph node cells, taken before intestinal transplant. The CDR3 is CASSLEYNPIYEQYF. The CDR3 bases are TGTGCCAGCAGCTTAGAGTACAATCCAATCTACGAGCAGTACTTC.